This T cell receptor (beta chain) came from a study of OX40 agonist ivuxolimab in advanced cancers. Notes on the study in general: Among expanded peripheral T cells, antigen specificity went undetermined. Clonal expansion by week 6 occurred in CD4+ and CD8+ blood T cells (at 0.1 to 3.0 mg/kg).

As concerns this clone: The antigen remains undetermined.

TCRdb's copy holds only in-frame clones and misses some; the assay was immunoSEQ multiplex PCR. Altogether about 29,000 clones are present, 80% to 95% being singletons, with the ten largest covering less than 10%. Source: CD4+ or CD8+ T cells sorted from blood, taken in a trial of the OX40 agonist ivuxolimab. This TCR came from an adult with an advanced solid tumor such as melanoma, head and neck, liver or kidney cancer.

Here the CDR3 reads CASSPRVEGQPQHF. CDR3 bases: TGTGCCAGCAGTCCACGAGTGGAAGGGCAGCCCCAGCATTTT. The rearrangement uses TRBV6-5 and TRBJ1-5; D remains ambiguous. Trimming pared 5 bases from V and 7 bases from J, leaving 15 bases between. The CDR3 totals 14 residues. Germline V CDR1 and CDR2: MNHEY, SVGAGI.